A single T cell receptor beta chain is shown here with its context. In the source study's methods: After removing out-of-frame reads, 2 million to 2.5 million distinct TCRbeta sequences remained. Generated by immunoSEQ multiplex PCR, the TCRdb table keeps only in-frame clones and is missing some. The D gene and trimming were derived from the DNA, and the V and J assignments and clone size from that table. The table shows 65,000 to 95,000 clones, with 65% to 85% occurring only once. The sort gate was single viable CD3+CD4+CD8-CD45RO+ cells for memory CD4+ T cells. The data derive from a study of memory CD4+ T cells and cytomegalovirus serostatus. Background on the study: Healthy Belgian adult donors included about nine CMV-positive and 24 CMV-negative people.

The source is an adult in good health and CMV-seronegative. The specimen sequenced was memory CD4+ T cells from blood.

The chain's CDR3 is CSAETGGYEQYF. Here the CDR3 DNA reads TGCAGCGCCGAGACAGGGGGGTACGAGCAGTACTTC. V gene TRBV29-1 combines with J gene TRBJ2-7; the match to TRBD1 covers 9 bases. J lost 4 bases, V lost 7 bases, and 5 bases had no gene match. The CDR3 spans 12 residues. Looked up from germline, CDR1 is SQVTM and CDR2 is ANQGSEA.